Below are 9 T cell receptor beta chains sequenced from a single sample in a study of blood T cell repertoires in COVID-19. Assay: immunoSEQ multiplex PCR; the TCRdb copy retains only in-frame clones and omits some. This table holds 80,000 or so clones, about 88% found once. The sample was peripheral blood. These TCRs come from a human donor in a cohort sampled during active COVID-19.

The chain has TRBV28 and TRBJ1-2; TRBD1 is a possible D gene (6 bases). CDR3 length: 13 residues. CDR1 and CDR2 (germline): MDHEN, SYDVKM. V dropped 1 base and J dropped 8 bases, with 11 bases sitting between them. CDR3 DNA sequence: TGTGCCAGCAGTTTATCAGGGGCTCGGGGCTACACCTTC. Protein product: CASSLSGARGYTF.

The chain combines TRBV24-1 with TRBJ2-1; tentative D call: TRBD1 (5 bases). Trimming took off 0 bases at V and 0 bases at J, with 11 bases between the two ends. Germline assignment: CDR1 KGHDR and CDR2 SFDVKD. This CDR3 has 17 amino acids. The CDR3 spells CATSDLWQGSSYNEQFF. CDR3 DNA sequence: TGTGCCACCAGTGATTTGTGGCAGGGAAGCTCCTACAATGAGCAGTTCTTC.

This clone was detected once. This chain joins TRBV4-2 and TRBJ1-2, with 9 bases aligning to TRBD1. Germline V gene sequence: CDR1 LGHNA, CDR2 YNFKEQ. This CDR3 comprises 17 residues. V dropped 2 bases and J dropped 6; count of bases not matched to a gene: 13. The CDR3 sequence is CASSQLKTAGTGNGYTF. The CDR3 DNA reads TGTGCCAGCAGCCAACTTAAAACTGCCGGGACAGGGAATGGCTACACCTTC.

The chain recombines TRBV27 with TRBJ2-5; 13 positions match TRBD2. The V and J ends lost 4 bases and 2 bases, in that order; junction bases with no gene match: 1. Germline V CDR1 and CDR2: MNHEY, SMNVEV (reference sequence). The CDR3 contains 15 residues. The CDR3 DNA reads as TGTGCCAGCAGTTCGGGACTAGCGGGGCAAGAGACCCAGTACTTC. It translates to CASSSGLAGQETQYF.

V is TRBV6-5 and J is TRBJ2-7; a weak D match, TRBD1 (6 bases). Germline CDR1 reads MNHEY; CDR2 reads SVGAGI. V lost 6 bases and J 2 bases, leaving 14 bases between the germline ends. The CDR3 runs 14 residues. Written as DNA, the CDR3 is TGTGCCAGCAGCAACGGACAGCGACCCTACGAGCAGTACTTC. Translating gives CASSNGQRPYEQYF.

The V call is TRBV6-6, the J call TRBJ1-2; D is possibly TRBD1 (6 bases). The CDR3 length is 15 residues. Trimming shortened V by 1 base and J by 3 bases, and 12 bases separated the two germline ends. Looked up from germline, CDR1 is MNHNY and CDR2 is SVGAGI (reference sequence). This CDR3 reads CASSYLIRGDYGYTF. In DNA, the CDR3 is TGTGCCAGCAGTTACTTAATCAGGGGAGACTATGGCTACACCTTC.

This clone was counted a single time. The chain links TRBV7-2 to TRBJ2-3; D unresolved. The CDR3 is 12 residues long. With 1 base removed from V and 5 bases from J, the gap between germline ends came to 4 bases. Looked up from germline, CDR1 is SGHTA and CDR2 is FQGNSA. This chain's CDR3 is CASSLDIDTQYF. The CDR3 DNA reads as TGTGCCAGCAGCTTAGACATAGATACGCAGTATTTT.

The genes are TRBV19 and TRBJ2-1; TRBD2 matches at 16 bases. The J segment lost 9 bases and the V segment lost 5 bases, leaving 16 bases of the junction unmatched. There are 19 residues in the CDR3. The V gene's germline CDR1 is LNHDA and CDR2 SQIVND (reference sequence). CDR3 DNA sequence: TGTGCCAGTAGTCCGGGACTAGCGGGAGGGCCGACATACGGGGGTGAGCAGTTCTTC. Residues: CASSPGLAGGPTYGGEQFF.

The rearrangement joins TRBV6-5 to TRBJ1-1; the match to TRBD1 covers 7 bases. The germline V gene encodes CDR1 MNHEY and CDR2 SVGAGI. The V and J ends lost 6 bases and 8 bases, in that order; junction bases with no gene match: 9. The CDR3 is 13 residues long. The CDR3 nucleotides are TGTGCCAGCAGGATAGGGACAGTAGGGGAAGCTTTCTTT. Its protein product is CASRIGTVGEAFF.